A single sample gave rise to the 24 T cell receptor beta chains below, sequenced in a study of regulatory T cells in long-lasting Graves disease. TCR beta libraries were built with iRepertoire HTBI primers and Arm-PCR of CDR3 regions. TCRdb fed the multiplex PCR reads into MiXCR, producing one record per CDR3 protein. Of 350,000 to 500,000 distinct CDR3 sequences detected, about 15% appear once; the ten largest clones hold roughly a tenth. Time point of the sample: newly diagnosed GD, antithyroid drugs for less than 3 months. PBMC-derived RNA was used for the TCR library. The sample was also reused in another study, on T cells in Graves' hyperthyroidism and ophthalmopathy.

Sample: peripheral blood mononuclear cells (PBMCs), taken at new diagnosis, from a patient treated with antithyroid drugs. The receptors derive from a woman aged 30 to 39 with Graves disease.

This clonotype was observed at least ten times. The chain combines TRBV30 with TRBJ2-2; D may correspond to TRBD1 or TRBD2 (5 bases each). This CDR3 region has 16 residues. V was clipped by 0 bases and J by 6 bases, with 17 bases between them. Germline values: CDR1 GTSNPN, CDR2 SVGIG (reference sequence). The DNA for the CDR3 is TGTGCCTGGAGTGTGTTCGGGGCGCGGTCTTCCGGGGAGCTGTTTTTT. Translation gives CAWSVFGARSSGELFF.

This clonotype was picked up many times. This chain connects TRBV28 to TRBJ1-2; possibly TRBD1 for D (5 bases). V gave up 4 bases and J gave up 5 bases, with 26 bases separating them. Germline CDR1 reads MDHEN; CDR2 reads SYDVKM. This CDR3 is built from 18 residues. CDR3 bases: TGTGCCAGCAGTTCAGGAAACACGAGACAGCCACTAAGATATGGCTACACCTTC. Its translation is CASSSGNTRQPLRYGYTF.

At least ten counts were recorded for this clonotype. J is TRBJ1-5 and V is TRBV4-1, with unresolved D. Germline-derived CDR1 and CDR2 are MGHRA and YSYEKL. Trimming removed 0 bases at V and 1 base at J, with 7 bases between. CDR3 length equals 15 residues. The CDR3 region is CASSQESWSNQPQHF. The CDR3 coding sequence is TGCGCCAGCAGCCAAGAAAGCTGGAGCAATCAGCCCCAGCATTTT.

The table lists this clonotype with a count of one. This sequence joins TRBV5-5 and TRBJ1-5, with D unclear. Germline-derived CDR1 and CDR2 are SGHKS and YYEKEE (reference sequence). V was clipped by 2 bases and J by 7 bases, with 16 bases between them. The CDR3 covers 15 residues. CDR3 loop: CASSFDNSRYQPQHF. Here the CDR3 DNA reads TGTGCCAGCAGCTTCGACAACAGCCGCTACCAGCCCCAGCATTTT.

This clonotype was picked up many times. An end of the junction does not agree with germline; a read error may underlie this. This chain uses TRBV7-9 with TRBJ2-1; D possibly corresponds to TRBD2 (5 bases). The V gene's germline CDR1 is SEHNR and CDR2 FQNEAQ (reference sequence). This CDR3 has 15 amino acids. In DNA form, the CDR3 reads TGCGCCAGCAGCTTGGTGGCGGGTACCTACAATGAGCAGTTCTTC. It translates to CASSLVAGTYNEQFF. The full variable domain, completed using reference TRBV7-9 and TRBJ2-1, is DTGVSQNPRHKITKRGQNVTFRCDPISEHNRLYWYRQTLGQGPEFLTYFQNEAQLEKSRLLSDRFSAERPKGSFSTLEIQRTEQGDSAMYLCASSLVAGTYNEQFFGPGTRLTVL.

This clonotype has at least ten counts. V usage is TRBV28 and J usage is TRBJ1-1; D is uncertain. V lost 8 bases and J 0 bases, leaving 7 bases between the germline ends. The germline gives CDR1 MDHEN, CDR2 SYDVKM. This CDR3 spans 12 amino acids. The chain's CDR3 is CASGEVNTEAFF. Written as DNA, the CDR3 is TGTGCCAGCGGTGAGGTGAACACTGAAGCTTTCTTT.

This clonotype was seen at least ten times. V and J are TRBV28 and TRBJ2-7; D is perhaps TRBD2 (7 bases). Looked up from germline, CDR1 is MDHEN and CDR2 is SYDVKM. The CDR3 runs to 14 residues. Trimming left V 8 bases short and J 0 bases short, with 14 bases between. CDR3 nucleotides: TGTGCCAGCGGTTCGCGGGGGCCCTCCTACGAGCAGTACTTC. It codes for CASGSRGPSYEQYF.

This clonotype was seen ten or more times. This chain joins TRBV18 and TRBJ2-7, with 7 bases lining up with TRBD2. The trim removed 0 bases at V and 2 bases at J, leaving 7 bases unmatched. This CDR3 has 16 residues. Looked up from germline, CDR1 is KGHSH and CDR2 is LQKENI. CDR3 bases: TGTGCCAGCTCACCACCGAGTCGAGCGGGACCCTACGAGCAGTACTTC. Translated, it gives CASSPPSRAGPYEQYF.

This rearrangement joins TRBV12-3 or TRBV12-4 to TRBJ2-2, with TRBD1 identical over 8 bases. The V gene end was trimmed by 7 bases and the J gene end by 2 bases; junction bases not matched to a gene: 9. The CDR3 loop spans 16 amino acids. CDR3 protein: CASTTGTGLNTGELFF. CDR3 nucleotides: TGTGCCAGCACCACCGGGACAGGTCTTAACACCGGGGAGCTGTTTTTT.

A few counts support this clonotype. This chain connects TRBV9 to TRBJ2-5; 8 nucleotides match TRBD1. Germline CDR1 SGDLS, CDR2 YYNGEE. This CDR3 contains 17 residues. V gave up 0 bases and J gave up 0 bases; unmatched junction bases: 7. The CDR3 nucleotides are TGTGCCAGCAGCGTAGGACCCGGGACAGGATACCAAGAGACCCAGTACTTC. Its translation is CASSVGPGTGYQETQYF.

For the CDR3, the DNA is TGTGCCAGCAGTAATCAGGGTGGCAATCAGCCCCAGCATTTT. It is translated as CASSNQGGNQPQHF. This chain uses TRBV12-3 or TRBV12-4 with TRBJ1-5, with D possibly matching TRBD1 (5 bases). The CDR3 has 14 residues. Trimming removed 5 bases at V and 2 bases at J, with 10 bases between.

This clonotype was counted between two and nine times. CDR3 coding DNA: TGTGCCACCAGTGAAAGACCGGCGGGTGGGGCCAACGTCCTGACTTTC. It yields the protein CATSERPAGGANVLTF. The V call is TRBV24-1, the J call TRBJ2-6; possibly TRBD2 for D (5 bases). This CDR3 spans 16 amino acids. V was pared by 4 bases and J by 3 bases, with 12 bases between. Germline loops: CDR1 KGHDR, CDR2 SFDVKD.

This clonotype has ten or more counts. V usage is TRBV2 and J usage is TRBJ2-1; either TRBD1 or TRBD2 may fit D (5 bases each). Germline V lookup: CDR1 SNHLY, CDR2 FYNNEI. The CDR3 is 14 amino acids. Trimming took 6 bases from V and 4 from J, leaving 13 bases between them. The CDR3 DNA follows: TGTGCCAGCAGATTCCGGGACGGATACAATGAGCAGTTCTTC. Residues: CASRFRDGYNEQFF. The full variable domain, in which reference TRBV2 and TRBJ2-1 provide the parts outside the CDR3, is EPEVTQTPSHQVTQMGQEVILRCVPISNHLYFYWYRQILGQKVEFLVSFYNNEISEKSEIFDDQFSVERPDGSNFTLKIRSTKLEDSAMYFCASRFRDGYNEQFFGPGTRLTVL.

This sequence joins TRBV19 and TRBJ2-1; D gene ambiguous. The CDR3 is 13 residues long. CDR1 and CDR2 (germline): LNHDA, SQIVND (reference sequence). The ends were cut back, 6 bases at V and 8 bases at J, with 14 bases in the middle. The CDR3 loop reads CASRDHLGDEQFF. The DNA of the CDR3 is TGTGCCAGTAGAGATCACCTCGGTGATGAGCAGTTCTTC. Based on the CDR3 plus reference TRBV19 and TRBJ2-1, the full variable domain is DGGITQSPKYLFRKEGQNVTLSCEQNLNHDAMYWYRQDPGQGLRLIYYSQIVNDFQKGDIAEGYSVSREKKESFPLTVTSAQKNPTAFYLCASRDHLGDEQFFGPGTRLTVL.

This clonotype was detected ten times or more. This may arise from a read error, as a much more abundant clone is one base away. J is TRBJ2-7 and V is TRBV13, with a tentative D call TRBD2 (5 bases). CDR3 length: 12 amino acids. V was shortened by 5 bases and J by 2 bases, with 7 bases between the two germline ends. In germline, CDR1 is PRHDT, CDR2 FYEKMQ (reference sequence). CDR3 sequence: CASSPGAYEQYF. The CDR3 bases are TGTGCCAGCAGCCCCGGGGCCTACGAGCAGTACTTC.

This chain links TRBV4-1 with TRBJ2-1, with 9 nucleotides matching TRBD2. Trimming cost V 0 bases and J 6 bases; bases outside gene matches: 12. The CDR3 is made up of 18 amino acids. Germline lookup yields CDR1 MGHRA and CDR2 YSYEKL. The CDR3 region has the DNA TGCGCCAGCAGCCAAGACGGGGCGGGAGGGTTCACCTTCAATGAGCAGTTCTTC. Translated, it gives CASSQDGAGGFTFNEQFF.

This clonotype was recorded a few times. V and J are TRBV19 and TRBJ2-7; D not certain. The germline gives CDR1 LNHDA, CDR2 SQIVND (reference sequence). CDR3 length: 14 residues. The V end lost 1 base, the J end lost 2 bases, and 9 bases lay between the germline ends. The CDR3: CASSIGVHAYEQYF. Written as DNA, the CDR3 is TGTGCCAGTAGTATAGGAGTCCACGCCTACGAGCAGTACTTC.

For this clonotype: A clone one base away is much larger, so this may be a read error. For the CDR3, the DNA is TGTGCCTGCAAACAGGGGTCTTCCTACGAGCAGTACTTC. This codes for CACKQGSSYEQYF. This chain connects TRBV30 to TRBJ2-7; 7 nucleotides align to TRBD1. With V trimmed by 6 bases and J by 1 base, 6 bases remained unmatched. Germline CDR1 GTSNPN, CDR2 SVGIG (reference sequence). The length of the CDR3 is 13 residues.

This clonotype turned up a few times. The CDR3 here is CASADSGRFRETQYF. DNA of the CDR3: TGTGCTAGTGCCGACTCGGGCCGTTTTAGAGAGACCCAGTACTTC. The V call is TRBV12-5, the J call TRBJ2-5; D is uncertain. The germline gives CDR1 LGHNT, CDR2 FRNRAP. V dropped 7 bases and J dropped 4 bases, with 19 bases sitting between them. This CDR3 is built from 15 residues.

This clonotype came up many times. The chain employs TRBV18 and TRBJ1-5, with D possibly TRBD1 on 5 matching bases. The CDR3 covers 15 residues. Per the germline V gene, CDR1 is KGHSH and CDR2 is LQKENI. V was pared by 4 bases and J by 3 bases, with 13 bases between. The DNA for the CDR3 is TGTGCCAGCTCACTCCCGGGACGGGACAATCAGCCCCAGCATTTT. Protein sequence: CASSLPGRDNQPQHF.

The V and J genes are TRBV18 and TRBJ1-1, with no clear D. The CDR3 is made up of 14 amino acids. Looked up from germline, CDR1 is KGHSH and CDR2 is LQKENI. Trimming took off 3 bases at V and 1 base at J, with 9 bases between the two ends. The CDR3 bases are TGTGCCAGCTCACCCACCGGGGAGAACACTGAAGCTTTCTTT. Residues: CASSPTGENTEAFF.

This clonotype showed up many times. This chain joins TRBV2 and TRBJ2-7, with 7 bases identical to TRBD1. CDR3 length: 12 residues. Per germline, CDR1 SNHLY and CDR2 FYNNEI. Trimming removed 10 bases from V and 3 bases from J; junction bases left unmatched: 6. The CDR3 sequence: CATLTGLYEQYF. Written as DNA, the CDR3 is TGTGCCACCCTGACAGGGCTCTACGAGCAGTACTTC.

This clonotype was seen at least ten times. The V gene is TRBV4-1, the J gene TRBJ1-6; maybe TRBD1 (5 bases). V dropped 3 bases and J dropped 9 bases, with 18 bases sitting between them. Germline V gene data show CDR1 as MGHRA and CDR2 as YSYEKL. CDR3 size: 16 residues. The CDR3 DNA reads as TGCGCCAGCAGCCATTGGCAGGGAAGATCCGTTTCACCCCTCCACTTT. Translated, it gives CASSHWQGRSVSPLHF.

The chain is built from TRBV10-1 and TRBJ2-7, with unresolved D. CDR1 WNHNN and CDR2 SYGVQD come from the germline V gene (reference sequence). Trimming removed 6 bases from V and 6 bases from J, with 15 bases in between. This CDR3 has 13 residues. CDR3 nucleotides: TGCGCCAGCAGCGCGACCGGACCTTCCGAGCAGTACTTC. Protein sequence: CASSATGPSEQYF.